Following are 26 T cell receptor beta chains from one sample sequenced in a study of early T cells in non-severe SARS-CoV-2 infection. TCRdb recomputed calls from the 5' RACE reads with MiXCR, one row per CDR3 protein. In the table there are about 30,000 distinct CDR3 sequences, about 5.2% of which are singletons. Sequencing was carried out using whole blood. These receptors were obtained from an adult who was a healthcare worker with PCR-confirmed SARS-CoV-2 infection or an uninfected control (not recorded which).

This CDR3 is CASSQARGVGTNEKLFF. The CDR3 nucleotides are TGTGCCAGCAGCCAGGCCCGAGGGGTTGGAACTAATGAAAAACTGTTTTTT. The chain employs TRBV3-1 and TRBJ1-4, with D maybe TRBD1 (5 bases). Germline V gene data show CDR1 as LGHDT and CDR2 as YNNKEL (reference sequence). This CDR3 is 17 amino acids long. Trimming stripped 3 bases from V and 1 base from J, with 15 bases between.

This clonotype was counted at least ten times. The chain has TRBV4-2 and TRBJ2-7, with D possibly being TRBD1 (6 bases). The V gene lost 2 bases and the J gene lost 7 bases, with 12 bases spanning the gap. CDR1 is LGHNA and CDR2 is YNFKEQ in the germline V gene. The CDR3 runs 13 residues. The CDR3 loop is CASSQTGTREQYF. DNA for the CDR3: TGTGCCAGCAGCCAAACAGGGACGAGGGAGCAGTACTTC.

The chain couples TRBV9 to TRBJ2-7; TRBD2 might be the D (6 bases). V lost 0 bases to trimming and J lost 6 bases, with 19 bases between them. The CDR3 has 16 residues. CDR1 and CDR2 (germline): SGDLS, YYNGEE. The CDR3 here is CASSVDHRDSNIEQYF. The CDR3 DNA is TGTGCCAGCAGCGTAGACCATCGGGACTCCAATATCGAGCAGTACTTC.

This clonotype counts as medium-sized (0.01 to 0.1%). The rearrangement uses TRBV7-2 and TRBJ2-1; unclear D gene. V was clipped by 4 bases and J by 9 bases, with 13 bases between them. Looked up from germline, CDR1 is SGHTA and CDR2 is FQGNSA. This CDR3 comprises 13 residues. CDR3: CASSYSPPVEQFF. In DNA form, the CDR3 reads TGTGCCAGCAGCTACAGCCCGCCTGTTGAGCAGTTCTTC. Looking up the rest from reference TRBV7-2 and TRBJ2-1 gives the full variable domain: GAGVSQSPSNKVTEKGKDVELRCDPISGHTALYWYRQSLGQGLEFLIYFQGNSAPDKSGLPSDRFSAERTGGSVSTLTIQRTQQEDSAVYLCASSYSPPVEQFFGPGTRLTVL.

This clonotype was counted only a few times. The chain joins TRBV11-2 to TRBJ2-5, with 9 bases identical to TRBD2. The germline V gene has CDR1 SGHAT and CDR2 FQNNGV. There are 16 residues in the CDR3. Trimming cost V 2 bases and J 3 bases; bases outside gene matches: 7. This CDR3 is CASSLLVAGAEETQYF. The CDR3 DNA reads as TGTGCCAGCAGCTTATTAGTAGCGGGAGCCGAAGAGACCCAGTACTTC.

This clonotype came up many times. The CDR3 DNA is TGTGCCAGCAGCCAGGGTTCTAACTATGGCTACACCTTC. Protein: CASSQGSNYGYTF. The J gene is TRBJ1-2, the V gene TRBV11-1; D may be TRBD1 (5 bases). The germline V gene has CDR1 SGHAT and CDR2 FQDESV (reference sequence). Trimming removed 5 bases from V and 0 bases from J, with 7 bases in between. CDR3 length: 13 residues.

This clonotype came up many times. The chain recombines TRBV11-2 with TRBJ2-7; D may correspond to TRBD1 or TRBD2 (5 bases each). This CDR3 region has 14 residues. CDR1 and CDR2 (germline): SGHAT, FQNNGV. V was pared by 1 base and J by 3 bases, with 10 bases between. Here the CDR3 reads CASSLAGTSYEQYF. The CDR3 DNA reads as TGTGCCAGCAGCTTAGCTGGGACCAGCTACGAGCAGTACTTC. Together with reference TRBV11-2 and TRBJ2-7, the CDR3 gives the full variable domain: EAGVAQSPRYKIIEKRQSVAFWCNPISGHATLYWYQQILGQGPKLLIQFQNNGVVDDSQLPKDRFSAERLKGVDSTLKIQPAKLEDSAVYLCASSLAGTSYEQYFGPGTRLTVT.

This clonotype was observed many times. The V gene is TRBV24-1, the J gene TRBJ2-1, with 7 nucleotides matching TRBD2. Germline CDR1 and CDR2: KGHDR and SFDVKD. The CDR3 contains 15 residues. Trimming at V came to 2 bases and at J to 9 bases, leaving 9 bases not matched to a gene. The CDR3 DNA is TGTGCCACCAGTGATTCATCGACTAGCAGTACTGAGCAGTTCTTC. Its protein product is CATSDSSTSSTEQFF.

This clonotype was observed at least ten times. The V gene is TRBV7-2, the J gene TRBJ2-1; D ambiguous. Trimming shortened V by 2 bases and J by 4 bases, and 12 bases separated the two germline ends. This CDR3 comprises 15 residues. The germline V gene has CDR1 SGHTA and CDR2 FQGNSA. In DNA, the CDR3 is TGTGCCAGCAGCTTACGACTGATCGGGTACAATGAGCAGTTCTTC. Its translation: CASSLRLIGYNEQFF.

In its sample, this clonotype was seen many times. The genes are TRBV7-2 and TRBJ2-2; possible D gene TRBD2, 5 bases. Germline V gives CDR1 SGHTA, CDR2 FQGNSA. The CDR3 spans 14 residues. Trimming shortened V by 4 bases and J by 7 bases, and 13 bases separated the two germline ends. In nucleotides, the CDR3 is TGTGCCAGCAGCTCGATTTTAGGAGGCGGGGAGCTGTTTTTT. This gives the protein CASSSILGGGELFF.

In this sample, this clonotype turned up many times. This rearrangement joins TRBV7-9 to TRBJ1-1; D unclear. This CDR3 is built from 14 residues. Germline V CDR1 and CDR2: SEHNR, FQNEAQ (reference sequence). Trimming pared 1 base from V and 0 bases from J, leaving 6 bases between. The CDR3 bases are TGTGCCAGCAGCTTAGGCCAGCTGAACACTGAAGCTTTCTTT. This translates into CASSLGQLNTEAFF.

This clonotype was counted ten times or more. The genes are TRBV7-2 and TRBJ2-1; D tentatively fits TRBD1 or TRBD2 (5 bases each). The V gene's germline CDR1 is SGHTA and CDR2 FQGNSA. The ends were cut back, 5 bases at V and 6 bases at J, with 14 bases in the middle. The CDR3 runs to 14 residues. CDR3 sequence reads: CASSISRDRNEQFF. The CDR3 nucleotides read TGTGCCAGCAGCATTAGTCGGGACCGCAATGAGCAGTTCTTC.

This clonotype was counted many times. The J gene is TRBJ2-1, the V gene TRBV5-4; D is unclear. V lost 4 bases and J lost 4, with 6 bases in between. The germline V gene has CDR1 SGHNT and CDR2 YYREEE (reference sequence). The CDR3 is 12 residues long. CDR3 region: CASSTQYNEQFF. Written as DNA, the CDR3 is TGTGCCAGCAGCACACAGTACAATGAGCAGTTCTTC.

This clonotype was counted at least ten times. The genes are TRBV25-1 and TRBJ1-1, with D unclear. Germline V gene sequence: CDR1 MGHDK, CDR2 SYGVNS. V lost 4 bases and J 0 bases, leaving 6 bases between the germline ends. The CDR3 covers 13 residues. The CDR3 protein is CASSGQMNTEAFF. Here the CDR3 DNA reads TGTGCCAGCAGTGGTCAGATGAACACTGAAGCTTTCTTT.

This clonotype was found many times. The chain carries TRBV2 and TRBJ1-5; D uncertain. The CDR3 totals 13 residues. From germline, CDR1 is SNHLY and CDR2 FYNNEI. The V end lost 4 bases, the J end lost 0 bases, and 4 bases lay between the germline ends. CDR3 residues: CASSVDSNQPQHF. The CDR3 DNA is TGTGCCAGCAGTGTAGATAGCAATCAGCCCCAGCATTTT. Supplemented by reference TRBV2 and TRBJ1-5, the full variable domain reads EPEVTQTPSHQVTQMGQEVILRCVPISNHLYFYWYRQILGQKVEFLVSFYNNEISEKSEIFDDQFSVERPDGSNFTLKIRSTKLEDSAMYFCASSVDSNQPQHFGDGTRLSIL.

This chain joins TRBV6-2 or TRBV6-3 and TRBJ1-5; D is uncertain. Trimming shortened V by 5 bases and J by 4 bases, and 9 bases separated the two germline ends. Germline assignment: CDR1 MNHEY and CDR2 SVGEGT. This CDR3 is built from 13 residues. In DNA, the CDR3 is TGTGCCAGCAGTGACCCAATTAATCAGCCCCAGCATTTT. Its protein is CASSDPINQPQHF.

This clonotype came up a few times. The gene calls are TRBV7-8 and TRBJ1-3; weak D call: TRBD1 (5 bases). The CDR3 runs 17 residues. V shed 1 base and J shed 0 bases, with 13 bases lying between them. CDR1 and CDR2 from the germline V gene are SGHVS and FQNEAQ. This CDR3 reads CASSLVGQGYSGNTIYF. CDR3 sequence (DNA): TGTGCCAGCAGCTTAGTTGGACAAGGGTACTCTGGAAACACCATATATTTT.

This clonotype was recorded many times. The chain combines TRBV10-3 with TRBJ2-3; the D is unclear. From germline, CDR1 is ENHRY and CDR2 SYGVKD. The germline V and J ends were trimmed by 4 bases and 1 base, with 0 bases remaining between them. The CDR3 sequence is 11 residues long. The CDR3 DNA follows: TGTGCCATCAGTGGCACAGATACGCAGTATTTT. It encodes CAISGTDTQYF.

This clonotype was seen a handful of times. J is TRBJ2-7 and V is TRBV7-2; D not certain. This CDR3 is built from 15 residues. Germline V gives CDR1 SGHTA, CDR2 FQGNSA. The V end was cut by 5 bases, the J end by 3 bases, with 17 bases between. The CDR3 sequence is CASSQGSGLFYEQYF. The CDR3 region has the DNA TGTGCCAGCAGCCAAGGGTCCGGGCTTTTCTACGAGCAGTACTTC.

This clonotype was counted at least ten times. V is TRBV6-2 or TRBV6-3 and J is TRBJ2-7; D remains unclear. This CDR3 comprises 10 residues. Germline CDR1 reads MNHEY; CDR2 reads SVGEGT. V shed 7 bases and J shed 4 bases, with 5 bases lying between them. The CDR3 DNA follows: TGTGCCAGCAATAGGTACGAGCAGTACTTC. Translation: CASNRYEQYF.

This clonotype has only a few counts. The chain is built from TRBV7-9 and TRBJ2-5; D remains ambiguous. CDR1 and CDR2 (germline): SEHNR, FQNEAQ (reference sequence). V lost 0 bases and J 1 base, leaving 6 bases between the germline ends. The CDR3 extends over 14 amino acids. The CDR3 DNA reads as TGTGCCAGCAGCTTAGCAAGGACCCAAGAGACCCAGTACTTC. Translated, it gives CASSLARTQETQYF.

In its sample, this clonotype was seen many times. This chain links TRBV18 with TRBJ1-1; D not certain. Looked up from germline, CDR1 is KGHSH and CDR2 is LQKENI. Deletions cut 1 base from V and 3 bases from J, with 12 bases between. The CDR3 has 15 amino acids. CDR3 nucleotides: TGTGCCAGCTCACCACTAGTCAACGGGGACACTGAAGCTTTCTTT. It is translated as CASSPLVNGDTEAFF.

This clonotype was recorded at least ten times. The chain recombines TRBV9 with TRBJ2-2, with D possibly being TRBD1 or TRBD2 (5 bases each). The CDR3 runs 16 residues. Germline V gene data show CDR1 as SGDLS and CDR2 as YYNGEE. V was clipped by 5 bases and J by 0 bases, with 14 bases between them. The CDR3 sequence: CASRNTGTTNTGELFF. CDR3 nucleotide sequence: TGTGCCAGCAGAAACACCGGGACGACGAACACCGGGGAGCTGTTTTTT.

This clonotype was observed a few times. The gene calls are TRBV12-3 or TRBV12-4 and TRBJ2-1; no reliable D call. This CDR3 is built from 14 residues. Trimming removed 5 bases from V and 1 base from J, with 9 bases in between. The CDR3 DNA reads TGTGCCAGCAGTCCTCAGATATCCTACAATGAGCAGTTCTTC. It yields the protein CASSPQISYNEQFF.

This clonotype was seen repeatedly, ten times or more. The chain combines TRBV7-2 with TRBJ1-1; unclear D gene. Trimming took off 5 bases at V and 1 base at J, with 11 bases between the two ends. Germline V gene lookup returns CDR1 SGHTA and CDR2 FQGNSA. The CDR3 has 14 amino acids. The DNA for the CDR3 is TGTGCCAGCAGCGCACAACAAAAGAACACTGAAGCTTTCTTT. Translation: CASSAQQKNTEAFF.

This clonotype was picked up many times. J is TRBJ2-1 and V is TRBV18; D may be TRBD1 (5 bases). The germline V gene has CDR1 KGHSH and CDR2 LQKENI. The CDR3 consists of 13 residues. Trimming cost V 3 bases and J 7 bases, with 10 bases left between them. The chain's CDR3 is CASSPARENEQFF. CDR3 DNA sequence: TGTGCCAGCTCACCTGCCAGGGAAAATGAGCAGTTCTTC.